Listed here are 32 T cell receptor beta chains from one sample, sequenced in a study of shared clonotypes between healthy human individuals. The method was immunoSEQ multiplex PCR; TCRdb's version includes in-frame clones alone and lacks a portion of them. Seen here are about 470,000 clones, around 79% observed once, and the top ten hold 13%. The sequenced sample consisted of PBMCs. The receptor set was obtained from a woman between 35 and 50 years old in good health. Some clones in this sample may be carry-over from other donors' samples.

The rearrangement uses TRBV30 and TRBJ2-7, with 12 positions matching TRBD1. Germline V gives CDR1 GTSNPN, CDR2 SVGIG (reference sequence). The junction had 2 bases not matched to a gene; V was cut back by 0 bases and J by 2 bases. CDR3 length: 15 amino acids. The CDR3 nucleotides are TGTGCCTGGAGTGTGGGACAGGGGGCCCCCTACGAGCAGTACTTC. Translation: CAWSVGQGAPYEQYF. The full variable domain, in which reference TRBV30 and TRBJ2-7 provide the parts outside the CDR3, is SQTIHQWPATLVQPVGSPLSLECTVEGTSNPNLYWYRQAAGRGLQLLFYSVGIGQISSEVPQNLSASRPQDRQFILSSKKLLLSDSGFYLCAWSVGQGAPYEQYFGPGTRLTVT.

The V gene is TRBV5-1, the J gene TRBJ1-4; TRBD1 matches at 9 bases. CDR1 SGHRS and CDR2 YFSETQ come from the germline V gene. The CDR3 length is 15 residues. J was trimmed by 5 bases and V by 0 bases; bases with no gene match: 2. CDR3 DNA sequence: TGCGCCAGCAGCTTGGGGACAGGGGAAAATGAAAAACTGTTTTTT. Translated: CASSLGTGENEKLFF.

This rearrangement joins TRBV9 to TRBJ2-1; D call uncertain. The CDR3 is 15 residues long. Trimming took 2 bases from V and 0 from J, leaving 9 bases between them. Germline CDR1 SGDLS, CDR2 YYNGEE. The CDR3 protein is CASSVSLHSYNEQFF. The CDR3 DNA is TGTGCCAGCAGCGTGTCGCTACACTCCTACAATGAGCAGTTCTTC.

For this clone: Additional DNA sequences in this sample encode the identical CDR3. The chain recombines TRBV5-1 with TRBJ2-7; no definite D call. The V gene lost 0 bases and the J gene lost 1 base, with 8 bases spanning the gap. This CDR3 spans 14 amino acids. Germline V lookup: CDR1 SGHRS, CDR2 YFSETQ. In nucleotides, the CDR3 is TGCGCCAGCAGCTTGGTCGTTTCATCCTACGAGCAGTACTTC. It is translated as CASSLVVSSYEQYF.

For this clone: At the DNA level, this CDR3 is encoded by other sequences in the same sample as well. The V call is TRBV30, the J call TRBJ2-3, with TRBD2 as a possible D gene (6 bases). The CDR3 runs to 12 residues. V was clipped by 3 bases and J by 2 bases, with 6 bases between them. CDR1 and CDR2 (germline): GTSNPN, SVGIG (reference sequence). This CDR3 reads CAWRDYTDTQYF. The CDR3 nucleotides are TGTGCCTGGAGGGACTACACAGATACGCAGTATTTT.

The genes are TRBV6-5 and TRBJ2-4; 11 bases agree with TRBD1. The germline CDR1 and CDR2 sequences are MNHEY and SVGAGI. After removal of 0 bases from V and 8 bases from J, the junction contained 3 bases not matched to a gene. The CDR3 length is 15 residues. In DNA, the CDR3 is TGTGCCAGCAGTTACTCCGGGACAGGGGGATACATTCAGTACTTC. It encodes CASSYSGTGGYIQYF.

The gene calls are TRBV10-3 and TRBJ2-3; TRBD1 agrees at 9 bases. V dropped 0 bases and J dropped 6; count of bases not matched to a gene: 13. The CDR3 totals 18 residues. Germline assignment: CDR1 ENHRY and CDR2 SYGVKD. Here the CDR3 reads CAISESGRPGQGSDTQYF. The CDR3 nucleotides read TGTGCCATCAGTGAGTCGGGGCGTCCGGGACAGGGATCGGATACGCAGTATTTT.

The chain recombines TRBV7-3 with TRBJ2-5, with 10 bases lining up with TRBD2. This CDR3 region has 16 residues. CDR1 and CDR2 (germline): SGHTA, FQGTGA. After removal of 6 bases from V and 4 bases from J, the junction contained 11 bases not matched to a gene. CDR3 coding DNA: TGTGCCAGCAGTCTACGGGGTAGCGGGAGGAGAGAGACCCAGTACTTC. This gives the protein CASSLRGSGRRETQYF.

This chain connects TRBV19 to TRBJ2-1; TRBD2 matches at 14 bases. This CDR3 has 18 amino acids. Germline CDR1 is LNHDA and CDR2 is SQIVND (reference sequence). V gave up 1 base and J gave up 7 bases; unmatched junction bases: 9. The CDR3 sequence is CASSIVLGLAGALNEQFF. In nucleotides, the CDR3 is TGTGCCAGTAGTATAGTCCTGGGACTAGCGGGAGCGCTTAATGAGCAGTTCTTC. Filled out from reference TRBV19 and TRBJ2-1, the complete variable domain reads DGGITQSPKYLFRKEGQNVTLSCEQNLNHDAMYWYRQDPGQGLRLIYYSQIVNDFQKGDIAEGYSVSREKKESFPLTVTSAQKNPTAFYLCASSIVLGLAGALNEQFFGPGTRLTVL.

J is TRBJ2-2 and V is TRBV9; TRBD1 matches 8 bases. Germline V gene sequence: CDR1 SGDLS, CDR2 YYNGEE. The CDR3 sequence is 14 residues long. The J segment lost 7 bases and the V segment lost 1 base, leaving 3 bases of the junction unmatched. The CDR3 DNA follows: TGTGCCAGCAGCGTACAGGGGGCGGGCGGGGAGCTGTTTTTT. This translates into CASSVQGAGGELFF.

This clone was counted ten times or more. The gene calls are TRBV11-3 and TRBJ2-1; possibly TRBD2 for D (6 bases). Deletions cut 5 bases from V and 1 base from J, with 15 bases between. CDR1 and CDR2 (germline): SGHNT, YENEEA. This CDR3 is built from 16 residues. CDR3 protein: CASSPQGGKSYNEQFF. In DNA form, the CDR3 reads TGTGCCAGCAGCCCTCAGGGCGGGAAATCCTACAATGAGCAGTTCTTC.

Turning to this clone: A read error may be the cause here, since a much bigger clone is one base away. Other DNA sequences in the sample encode the same CDR3. The chain joins TRBV30 to TRBJ2-7; 8 positions agree with TRBD2. This CDR3 has 14 residues. In germline, CDR1 is GTSNPN, CDR2 SVGIG (reference sequence). Trimming cost V 5 bases and J 0 bases; bases outside gene matches: 6. The CDR3 nucleotides are TGTGCCTGGCGAAAGGCGGGAGGCTCCTACGAGCAGTACTTC. This codes for CAWRKAGGSYEQYF.

This clone showed up many times. At the DNA level, this CDR3 is encoded by other sequences in the same sample as well. The V call is TRBV30, the J call TRBJ2-1, with unresolved D. The V and J ends lost 5 bases and 6 bases respectively, with 14 bases between them. This CDR3 comprises 13 residues. Germline loops: CDR1 GTSNPN, CDR2 SVGIG (reference sequence). The chain's CDR3 is CAWSAGPPNEQFF. CDR3 coding DNA: TGTGCCTGGTCCGCCGGTCCGCCCAATGAGCAGTTCTTC.

V is TRBV11-3 and J is TRBJ2-5, with 12 bases that match TRBD2. V shed 1 base, J shed 5 bases, and the junction held 8 bases outside the gene matches. CDR1 is SGHNT, CDR2 YENEEA, per germline. The CDR3 runs 17 residues. The CDR3 DNA follows: TGTGCCAGCAGCTTAGGACTCCTAGCGGGAGGGCAGGAGACCCAGTACTTC. The encoded protein is CASSLGLLAGGQETQYF.

V is TRBV5-1 and J is TRBJ2-1; D is uncertain. The CDR3 sequence is 15 residues long. V lost 4 bases and J 6 bases, leaving 17 bases between the germline ends. Germline CDR1 reads SGHRS; CDR2 reads YFSETQ. CDR3 sequence: CASSESASFGNEQFF. CDR3 nucleotide sequence: TGCGCCAGCAGCGAGTCGGCTTCCTTTGGCAATGAGCAGTTCTTC.

The gene calls are TRBV7-9 and TRBJ2-3; 7 bases fit TRBD1. V lost 5 bases and J lost 7; bases outside the gene matches: 15. The germline CDR1 and CDR2 sequences are SEHNR and FQNEAQ (reference sequence). CDR3 length equals 16 residues. CDR3 DNA sequence: TGTGCCAGCAGCCCCTCCCGGACAGGACAAGCGAATACGCAGTATTTT. Its protein product is CASSPSRTGQANTQYF.

Ten or more counts support this clone. The chain is built from TRBV7-2 and TRBJ2-1, with D possibly TRBD1 on 5 matching bases. CDR1 SGHTA and CDR2 FQGNSA come from the germline V gene. This CDR3 spans 16 amino acids. V was pared by 5 bases and J by 5 bases, with 19 bases between. The CDR3 DNA sequence: TGTGCCAGCAGCCCTCAAGTGGGGTGGGGCAACAATGAGCAGTTCTTC. This encodes CASSPQVGWGNNEQFF.

The gene calls are TRBV14 and TRBJ1-1; weak D call: TRBD1 (5 bases). The germline V gene encodes CDR1 SGHDN and CDR2 FVKESK. Deletions cut 4 bases from V and 1 base from J, with 13 bases between. The CDR3 loop spans 15 amino acids. The CDR3 protein is CASSLYGGRNTEAFF. The CDR3 nucleotides read TGTGCCAGCAGCCTTTACGGGGGAAGGAACACTGAAGCTTTCTTT. The variable domain in full, with the rest retrieved from reference TRBV14 and TRBJ1-1, is EAGVTQFPSHSVIEKGQTVTLRCDPISGHDNLYWYRRVMGKEIKFLLHFVKESKQDESGMPNNRFLAERTGGTYSTLKVQPAELEDSGVYFCASSLYGGRNTEAFFGQGTRLTVV.

This clone came up a few times. The sample contains more than one DNA sequence encoding this CDR3. V usage is TRBV14 and J usage is TRBJ1-5, with D uncertain. Germline lookup yields CDR1 SGHDN and CDR2 FVKESK. V lost 0 bases to trimming and J lost 0 bases, with 0 bases between them. This CDR3 is 13 amino acids long. In nucleotides, the CDR3 is TGTGCCAGCAGCCAAGATAGCAATCAGCCCCAGCATTTT. Its translation: CASSQDSNQPQHF. The full variable domain, in which reference TRBV14 and TRBJ1-5 provide the parts outside the CDR3, is EAGVTQFPSHSVIEKGQTVTLRCDPISGHDNLYWYRRVMGKEIKFLLHFVKESKQDESGMPNNRFLAERTGGTYSTLKVQPAELEDSGVYFCASSQDSNQPQHFGDGTRLSIL.

This chain uses TRBV5-1 with TRBJ2-7, with 7 bases identical to TRBD2. The J call is doubtful: the DNA matches TRBJ2-1 better. The germline gives CDR1 SGHRS, CDR2 YFSETQ. The CDR3 is 14 amino acids. The CDR3 nucleotides read TGCGCCAGCAGCTTATCGGGAGGCCCCAATGAGCAGTTCTTC. Residues: CASSLSGGPNEQFF.

The chain has TRBV29-1 and TRBJ1-2, with D maybe TRBD1 (5 bases). V was cut by 1 base and J by 4 bases, with 10 bases left in between. Germline assignment: CDR1 SQVTM and CDR2 ANQGSEA. This CDR3 spans 13 amino acids. In DNA, the CDR3 is TGCAGCGTTGAAGGGCAGGGCCCCTATGGCTACACCTTC. Its protein is CSVEGQGPYGYTF.

This clone was counted once. The chain carries TRBV5-6 and TRBJ1-5; D unclear. The CDR3 totals 13 residues. Trimming shortened V by 4 bases and J by 2 bases, and 7 bases separated the two germline ends. CDR1 and CDR2 from the germline V gene are SGHDT and YYEEEE. The CDR3 region is CASSIRGNQPQHF. The CDR3 nucleotides read TGTGCCAGCAGCATTCGTGGCAATCAGCCCCAGCATTTT.

The CDR3 is CASSPGVAPVSYNEQFF. In DNA form, the CDR3 reads TGTGCCAGCAGCCCCGGGGTAGCACCCGTCTCCTACAATGAGCAGTTCTTC. V usage is TRBV5-4 and J usage is TRBJ2-1, with D possibly TRBD2 on 5 matching bases. CDR1 and CDR2 (germline): SGHNT, YYREEE (reference sequence). The CDR3 covers 17 residues. V was clipped by 4 bases and J by 0 bases, with 17 bases between them.

The chain carries TRBV28 and TRBJ1-5; TRBD1 might be the D (5 bases). From germline, CDR1 is MDHEN and CDR2 SYDVKM. The CDR3 spans 15 residues. Trimming took off 8 bases at V and 5 bases at J, with 19 bases between the two ends. CDR3 nucleotides: TGTGCCAGCGGGAACCGAGGTTGGGGGGATCAGCCCCAGCATTTT. Residues: CASGNRGWGDQPQHF.

The chain carries TRBV21-1 and TRBJ2-5; the table's D call, TRBD1, was not checked against the DNA. TRBV21-1 is a pseudogene segment. The CDR3 is 14 amino acids. The CDR3: CASSSGTGGETQYF. As DNA, the CDR3 is TGTGCCAGCAGTTCCGGGACAGGGGGAGAGACCCAGTACTTC.

In regard to this clone: A far bigger clonotype differs at one base, so this is likely a read error. This same CDR3 is encoded by further DNA sequences in the sample. V and J are TRBV11-2 and TRBJ2-3; 7 bases agree with TRBD2. The CDR3 has 15 residues. CDR1 is SGHAT and CDR2 is FQNNGV in the germline V gene. V dropped 3 bases and J dropped 6; count of bases not matched to a gene: 9. CDR3 bases: TGTGCCAGCAGCTTTTGGGGGGGTTCTCCGGATACGCAGTATTTT. This translates into CASSFWGGSPDTQYF.

This chain uses TRBV7-2 with TRBJ2-2, with unresolved D. Germline loops: CDR1 SGHTA, CDR2 FQGNSA. The V end was cut by 2 bases, the J end by 0 bases, with 10 bases between. The CDR3 length is 16 residues. CDR3 DNA sequence: TGTGCCAGCAGCTTAAGGGCGGTCGCGAACACCGGGGAGCTGTTTTTT. It encodes CASSLRAVANTGELFF.

The genes are TRBV7-8 and TRBJ2-3; D perhaps matches TRBD2 (6 bases). Germline V gene data show CDR1 as SGHVS and CDR2 as FQNEAQ. V lost 0 bases, J lost 0 bases, and 10 bases lay in between. CDR3 length: 16 residues. The CDR3 coding sequence is TGTGCCAGCAGCTTAGCGGAGGGACGTAGCACAGATACGCAGTATTTT. Residues: CASSLAEGRSTDTQYF.

The chain combines TRBV2 with TRBJ2-6, with TRBD1 matching over 11 bases. The J segment lost 1 base and the V segment lost 5 bases, leaving 4 bases of the junction unmatched. The CDR3 runs 17 residues. The germline V gene has CDR1 SNHLY and CDR2 FYNNEI. This chain's CDR3 is CASSRGQGASGANVLTF. The CDR3 DNA reads TGTGCCAGCAGTCGAGGACAGGGGGCGTCTGGGGCCAACGTCCTGACTTTC.

This clone was seen only a few times. The genes are TRBV19 and TRBJ1-1; the D is unclear. V was pared by 3 bases and J by 11 bases, with 13 bases between. The germline V gene has CDR1 LNHDA and CDR2 SQIVND (reference sequence). This CDR3 region has 12 residues. The CDR3 DNA reads as TGTGCCAGTAGTATGGGAGGTTTTGAGGCTTTCTTT. Amino acid sequence: CASSMGGFEAFF.

The chain links TRBV5-1 to TRBJ2-7; perhaps TRBD2 as D (6 bases). CDR3 length: 14 residues. Germline V CDR1 and CDR2: SGHRS, YFSETQ. Trimming cost V 3 bases and J 7 bases, with 17 bases left between them. The CDR3 region is CASSWLLASGEQYF. CDR3 in DNA: TGCGCCAGCAGCTGGTTACTAGCTTCTGGGGAGCAGTACTTC.

This rearrangement joins TRBV6-5 to TRBJ2-2; 7 nucleotides agree with TRBD2. CDR1 MNHEY and CDR2 SVGAGI come from the germline V gene. The J segment lost 6 bases and the V segment lost 10 bases, leaving 8 bases of the junction unmatched. This CDR3 region has 13 residues. DNA of the CDR3: TGTGCCATCAGCGGGGTCGGATCCGGGGAGCTGTTTTTT. As protein: CAISGVGSGELFF.